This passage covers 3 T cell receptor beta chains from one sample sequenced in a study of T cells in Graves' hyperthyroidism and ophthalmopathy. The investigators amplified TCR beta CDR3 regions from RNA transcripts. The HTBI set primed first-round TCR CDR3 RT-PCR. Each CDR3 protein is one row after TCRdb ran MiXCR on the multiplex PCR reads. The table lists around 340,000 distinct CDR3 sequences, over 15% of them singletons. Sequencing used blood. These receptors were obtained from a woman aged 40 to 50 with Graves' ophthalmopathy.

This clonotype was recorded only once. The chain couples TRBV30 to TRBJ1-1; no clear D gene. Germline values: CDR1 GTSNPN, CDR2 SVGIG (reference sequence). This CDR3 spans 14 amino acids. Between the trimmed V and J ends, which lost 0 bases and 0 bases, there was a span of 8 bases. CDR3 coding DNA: TGTGCCTGGAGTGTATCCCGGGTGAACACTGAAGCTTTCTTT. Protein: CAWSVSRVNTEAFF.

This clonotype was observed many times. The CDR3 sequence: CASSPSLKGEAFF. The CDR3, as DNA: TGTGCCAGCTCACCAAGTCTGAAGGGTGAAGCTTTCTTT. The genes are TRBV18 and TRBJ1-1, with D unresolved. CDR3 size: 13 residues. Trimming stripped 2 bases from V and 7 bases from J, with 11 bases between. CDR1 KGHSH and CDR2 LQKENI come from the germline V gene.

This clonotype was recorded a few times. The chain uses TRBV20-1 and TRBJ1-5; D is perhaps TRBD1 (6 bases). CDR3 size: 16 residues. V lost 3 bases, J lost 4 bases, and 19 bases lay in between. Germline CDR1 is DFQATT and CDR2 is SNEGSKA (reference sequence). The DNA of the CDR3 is TGCAGTGCTAGGAATATGTGGGGGCTGGGAAATCAGCCCCAGCATTTT. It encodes CSARNMWGLGNQPQHF.